This T cell receptor beta chain was identified in a study of cytomegalovirus exposure and HLA in healthy donors. The CDR3 covers 13 residues. Trimming took 3 bases from V and 3 from J; bases not matched to a gene: 0. Germline V lookup: CDR1 GTSNPN, CDR2 SVGIG (reference sequence). Concerning this clone: Its target is unknown.

Findings and limits, study-wide: The listing of about 150 TCR beta chains classed them as cytomegalovirus-associated. A subsequent analysis found that TCR clusters from the first cohort also tended to co-occur in the 110 or so validation repertoires, with 90% to 95% of cluster scores above 0. It was confirmed in vitro that a few of the CMV-associated chains were specific for CMV antigens.

TCRdb's copy holds only in-frame clones and misses some; the assay was immunoSEQ multiplex PCR. The profile covers about 200,000 clones, with over 65% appearing a single time and roughly 5.7% taken by the ten largest. The material sequenced was PBMCs. The receptor's source is a young woman in good health and CMV-seronegative. This sequence joins TRBV30 and TRBJ2-7; TRBD2 aligns across 12 bases. CDR3 loop: CAWRGLAGYEQYF. The CDR3 bases are TGTGCCTGGAGGGGACTAGCGGGCTACGAGCAGTACTTC.